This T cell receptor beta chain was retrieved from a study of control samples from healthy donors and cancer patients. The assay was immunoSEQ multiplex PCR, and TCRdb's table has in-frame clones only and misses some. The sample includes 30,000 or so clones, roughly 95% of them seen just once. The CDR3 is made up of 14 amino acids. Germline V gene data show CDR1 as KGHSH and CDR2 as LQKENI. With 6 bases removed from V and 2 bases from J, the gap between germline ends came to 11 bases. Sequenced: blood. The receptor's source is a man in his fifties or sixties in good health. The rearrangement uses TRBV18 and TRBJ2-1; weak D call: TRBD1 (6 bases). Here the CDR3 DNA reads TGTGCCAGCTCTGTACAGGGTCCCTACAATGAGCAGTTCTTC. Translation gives CASSVQGPYNEQFF.